The entry below gives a single T cell receptor (beta chain) sequence along with its context. The target of this receptor is not known. Within one base of it there is no much larger clone, and no base qualities were kept. The entry originates in a study of blood T cell repertoires in COVID-19 (dated by TCRdb to 2019 to 2021). Study-level background: The collaborator samples originated in the United States, Italy and Spain and spanned the acute and convalescent phases of COVID-19. The dataset comprised deeply sampled blood TCRbeta repertoires from subjects exposed to, actively infected with, or recovered from COVID-19. Samples came from the ongoing ImmuneRACE study (first 160 participants) plus 1,254 subjects from 6 global collaborators. Where available, HLA class I and class II types were obtained from metadata supplied by the sample provider rather than from assay-based typing. The material from the prospective study consisted of cDNA or gDNA derived from T cells, B-cell-depleted T cells, or PBMCs. Sample metadata almost always included a de-identified subject ID, COVID-19 status, age in years and sex. The repertoires were released in a freely available public database intended as a resource for research on the immune response to SARS-CoV-2. The research as a whole found: The quantity of clinical and demographic metadata differed by source and by participant and was supplied without curation.

TCRbeta CDR3 regions were amplified from genomic DNA using the immunoSEQ Assay, a bias-controlled multiplex PCR. Regarding the original processing steps: Within the assay, amplification of reference gene primers was used to estimate how many nucleated cells each sample contained. To quantify the absolute abundance of each unique TCRbeta CDR3 rearrangement, sequence reads were collapsed and filtered. Productive Simpson clonality was computed per sample as the square root of Simpson's diversity index over productive rearrangements. TCRdb stores this immuneACCESS table with in-frame sequences only. Part of the clones is absent; in the studies checked, under half of the shortfall reflects unresolved V genes, and no reason is known for the rest. That table furnishes V, J and clone size, whereas the DNA furnished D and trimming. Counted in this sample were approximately 180,000 clones; roughly 87% of them appeared once. The ten most abundant clones make up around a fifth of the sample.

The collaborating institutions used their own protocols to collect whole blood in K2EDTA tubes. Collaborator samples were shipped for TCRbeta analysis as frozen whole blood, isolated PBMCs, or DNA extracted from either sample type. The receptor's source is a man aged 60 to 69 with active or convalescent COVID-19. Source material: peripheral blood.

DNA sequence: TGTGCCAGCAGCCAAGACCCGACAGGGAGCTCCTACGAGCAGTACTTC. Translated, it gives CASSQDPTGSSYEQYF. The chain is encoded by TRBV4-2 joined to TRBJ2-7; 7 middle bases align to TRBD1. The CDR3, cysteine through phenylalanine, is 16 amino acids long. The retained sequence is limited to the CDR3, 48 bases, with the frame set at the first base. The germline V gene gives CDR1 as LGHNA and CDR2 as YNFKEQ. At the junction V is shortened by 0 bases and J by 0 bases; bases outside the gene matches: 5.